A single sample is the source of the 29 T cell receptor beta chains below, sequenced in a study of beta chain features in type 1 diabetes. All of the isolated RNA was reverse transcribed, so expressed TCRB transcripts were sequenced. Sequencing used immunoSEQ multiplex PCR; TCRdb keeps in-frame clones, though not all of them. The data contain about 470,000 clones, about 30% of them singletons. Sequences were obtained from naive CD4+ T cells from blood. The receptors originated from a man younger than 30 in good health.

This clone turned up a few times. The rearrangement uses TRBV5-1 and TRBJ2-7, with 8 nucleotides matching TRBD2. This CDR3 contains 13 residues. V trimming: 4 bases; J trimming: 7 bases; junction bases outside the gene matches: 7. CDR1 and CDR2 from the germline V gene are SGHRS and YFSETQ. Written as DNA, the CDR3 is TGCGCCAGCAGCGGTAGTAGCGGGATTGAGCAGTACTTC. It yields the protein CASSGSSGIEQYF.

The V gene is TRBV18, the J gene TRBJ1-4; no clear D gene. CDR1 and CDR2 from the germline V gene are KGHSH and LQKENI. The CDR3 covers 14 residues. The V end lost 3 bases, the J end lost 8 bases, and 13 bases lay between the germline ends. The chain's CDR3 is CASSPEPFGEKLFF. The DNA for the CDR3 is TGTGCCAGCTCACCCGAGCCCTTTGGCGAAAAACTGTTTTTT.

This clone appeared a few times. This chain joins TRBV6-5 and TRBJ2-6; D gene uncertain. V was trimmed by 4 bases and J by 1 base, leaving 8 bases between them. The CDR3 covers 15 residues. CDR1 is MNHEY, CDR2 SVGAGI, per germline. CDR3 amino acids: CASSFWESGANVLTF. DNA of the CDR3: TGTGCCAGCAGTTTTTGGGAATCTGGGGCCAACGTCCTGACTTTC.

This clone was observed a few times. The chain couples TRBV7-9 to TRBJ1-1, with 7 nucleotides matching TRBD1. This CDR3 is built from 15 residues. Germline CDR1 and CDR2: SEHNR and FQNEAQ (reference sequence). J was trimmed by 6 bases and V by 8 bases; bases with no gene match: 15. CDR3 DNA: TGTGCCAGCGGTCGCAGTTACAGGGGATCGGCTGAAGCTTTCTTT. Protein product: CASGRSYRGSAEAFF.

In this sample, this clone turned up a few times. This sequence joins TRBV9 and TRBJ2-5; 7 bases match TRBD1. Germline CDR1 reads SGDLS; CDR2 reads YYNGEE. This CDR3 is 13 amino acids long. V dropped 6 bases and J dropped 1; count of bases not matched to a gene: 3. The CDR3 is CASTRTGQETQYF. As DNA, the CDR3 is TGTGCCAGCACTAGGACAGGCCAAGAGACCCAGTACTTC.

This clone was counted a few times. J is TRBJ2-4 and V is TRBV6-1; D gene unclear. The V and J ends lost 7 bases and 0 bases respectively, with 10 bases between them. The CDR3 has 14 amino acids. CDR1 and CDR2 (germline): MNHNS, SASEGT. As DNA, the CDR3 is TGTGCCAGCACCCTAGATTTAGCCAAAAACATTCAGTACTTC. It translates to CASTLDLAKNIQYF.

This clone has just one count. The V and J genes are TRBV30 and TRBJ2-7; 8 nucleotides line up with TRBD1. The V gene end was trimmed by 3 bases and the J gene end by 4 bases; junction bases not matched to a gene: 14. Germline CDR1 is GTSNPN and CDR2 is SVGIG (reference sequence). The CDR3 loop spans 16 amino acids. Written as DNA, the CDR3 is TGTGCCTGGAGGCAACCTAACCGGGACAGGAGGTACGAGCAGTACTTC. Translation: CAWRQPNRDRRYEQYF.

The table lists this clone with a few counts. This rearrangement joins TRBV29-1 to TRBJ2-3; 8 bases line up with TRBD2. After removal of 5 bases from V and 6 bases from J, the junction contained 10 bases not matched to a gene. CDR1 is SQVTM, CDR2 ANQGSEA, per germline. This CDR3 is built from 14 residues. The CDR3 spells CSVQGAGVGDTQYF. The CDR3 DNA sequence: TGCAGCGTTCAAGGAGCGGGAGTAGGGGATACGCAGTATTTT.

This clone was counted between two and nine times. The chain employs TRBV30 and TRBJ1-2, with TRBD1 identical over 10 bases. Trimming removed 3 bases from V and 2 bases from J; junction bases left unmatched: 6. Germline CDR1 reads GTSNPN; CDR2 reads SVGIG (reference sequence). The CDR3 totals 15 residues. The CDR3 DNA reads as TGTGCCTGGAGAAAGAAGGACAGGGGGAACTATGGCTACACCTTC. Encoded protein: CAWRKKDRGNYGYTF.

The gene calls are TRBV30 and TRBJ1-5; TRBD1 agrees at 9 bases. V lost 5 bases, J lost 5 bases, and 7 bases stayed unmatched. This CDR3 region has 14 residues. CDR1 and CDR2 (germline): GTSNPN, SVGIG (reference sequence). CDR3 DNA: TGTGCCTGGGAGGGACAGGGAGGTTATCAGCCCCAGCATTTT. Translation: CAWEGQGGYQPQHF.

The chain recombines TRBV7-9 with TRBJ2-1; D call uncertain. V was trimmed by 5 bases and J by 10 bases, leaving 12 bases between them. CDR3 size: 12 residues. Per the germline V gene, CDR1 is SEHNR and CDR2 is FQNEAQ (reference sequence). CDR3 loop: CASSPPGREQFF. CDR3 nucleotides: TGTGCCAGCAGCCCGCCCGGGCGGGAGCAGTTCTTC.

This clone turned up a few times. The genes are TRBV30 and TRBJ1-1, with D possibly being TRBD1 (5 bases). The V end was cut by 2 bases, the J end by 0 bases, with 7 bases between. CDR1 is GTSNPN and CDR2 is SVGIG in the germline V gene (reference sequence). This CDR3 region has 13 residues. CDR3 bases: TGTGCCTGGAGTATCAGGGTGAACACTGAAGCTTTCTTT. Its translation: CAWSIRVNTEAFF.

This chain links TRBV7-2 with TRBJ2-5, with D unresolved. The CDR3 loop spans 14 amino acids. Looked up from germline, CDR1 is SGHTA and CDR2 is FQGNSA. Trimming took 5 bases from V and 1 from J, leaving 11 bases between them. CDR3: CASSRRALQETQYF. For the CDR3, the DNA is TGTGCCAGCAGCCGCCGGGCACTCCAAGAGACCCAGTACTTC.

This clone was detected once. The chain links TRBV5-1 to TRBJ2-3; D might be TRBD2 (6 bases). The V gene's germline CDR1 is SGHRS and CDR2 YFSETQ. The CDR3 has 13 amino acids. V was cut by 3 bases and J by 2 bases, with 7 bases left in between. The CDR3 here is CASSSGVTDTQYF. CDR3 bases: TGCGCCAGCAGCTCGGGGGTCACAGATACGCAGTATTTT.

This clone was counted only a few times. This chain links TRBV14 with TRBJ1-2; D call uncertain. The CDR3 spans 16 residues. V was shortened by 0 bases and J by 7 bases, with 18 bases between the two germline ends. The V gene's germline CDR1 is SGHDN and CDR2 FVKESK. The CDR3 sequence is CASSQEWARTGTGYTF. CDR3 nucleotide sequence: TGTGCCAGCAGCCAAGAATGGGCCAGAACGGGTACTGGCTACACCTTC.

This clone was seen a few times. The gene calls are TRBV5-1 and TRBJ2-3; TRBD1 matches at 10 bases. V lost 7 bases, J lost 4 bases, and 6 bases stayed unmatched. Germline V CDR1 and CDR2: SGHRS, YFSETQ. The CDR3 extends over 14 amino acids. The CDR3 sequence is CASWAGQGSDTQYF. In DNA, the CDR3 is TGCGCCAGCTGGGCGGGACAGGGGTCAGATACGCAGTATTTT.

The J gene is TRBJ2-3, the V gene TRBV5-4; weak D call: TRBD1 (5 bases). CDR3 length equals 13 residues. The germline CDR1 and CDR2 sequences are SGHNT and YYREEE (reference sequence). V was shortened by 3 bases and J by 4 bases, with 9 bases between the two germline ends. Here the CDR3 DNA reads TGTGCCAGCAGCTCAGGGAATCCAGATACGCAGTATTTT. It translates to CASSSGNPDTQYF.

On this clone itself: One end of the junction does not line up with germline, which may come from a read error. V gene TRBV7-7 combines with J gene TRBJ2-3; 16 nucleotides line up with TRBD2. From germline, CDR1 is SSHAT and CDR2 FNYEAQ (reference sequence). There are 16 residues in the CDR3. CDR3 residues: CASSKGLAGGTDTQYF. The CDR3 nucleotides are TGTGCTAGCAGCAAGGGACTAGCGGGAGGGACAGATACGCAGTATTTT.

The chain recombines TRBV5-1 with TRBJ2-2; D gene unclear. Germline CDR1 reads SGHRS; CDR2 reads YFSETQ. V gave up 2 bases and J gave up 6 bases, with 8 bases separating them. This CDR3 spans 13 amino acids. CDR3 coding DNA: TGCGCCAGCAGCTTTGTGGGATCCGGGGAGCTGTTTTTT. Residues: CASSFVGSGELFF.

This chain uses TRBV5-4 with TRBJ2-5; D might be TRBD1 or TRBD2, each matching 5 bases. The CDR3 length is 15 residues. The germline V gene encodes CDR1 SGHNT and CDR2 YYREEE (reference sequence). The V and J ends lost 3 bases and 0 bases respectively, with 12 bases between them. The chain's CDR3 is CASSSSVGHQETQYF. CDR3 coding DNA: TGTGCCAGCAGCTCGTCCGTGGGACACCAAGAGACCCAGTACTTC.

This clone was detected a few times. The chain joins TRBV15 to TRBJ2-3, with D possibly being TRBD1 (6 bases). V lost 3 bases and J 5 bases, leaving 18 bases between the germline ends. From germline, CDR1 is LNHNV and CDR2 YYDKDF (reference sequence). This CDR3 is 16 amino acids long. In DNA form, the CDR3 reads TGTGCCACCAGCAGCCGCTTGGATGGCAGGGGAGATACGCAGTATTTT. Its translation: CATSSRLDGRGDTQYF. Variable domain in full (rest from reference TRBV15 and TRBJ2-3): DAMVIQNPRYQVTQFGKPVTLSCSQTLNHNVMYWYQQKSSQAPKLLFHYYDKDFNNEADTPDNFQSRRPNTSFCFLDIRSPGLGDTAMYLCATSSRLDGRGDTQYFGPGTRLTVL.

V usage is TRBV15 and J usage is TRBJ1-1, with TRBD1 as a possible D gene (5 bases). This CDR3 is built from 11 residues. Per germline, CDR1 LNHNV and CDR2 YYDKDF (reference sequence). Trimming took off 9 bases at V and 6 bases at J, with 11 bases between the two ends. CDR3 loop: CATAGHSEAFF. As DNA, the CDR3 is TGTGCCACTGCTGGACATTCTGAAGCTTTCTTT.

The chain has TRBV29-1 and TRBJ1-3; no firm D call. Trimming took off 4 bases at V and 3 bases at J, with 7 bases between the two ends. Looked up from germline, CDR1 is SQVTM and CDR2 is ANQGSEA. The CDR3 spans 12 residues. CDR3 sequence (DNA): TGCAGCGTTGTGGTTTATGGAAACACCATATATTTT. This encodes CSVVVYGNTIYF. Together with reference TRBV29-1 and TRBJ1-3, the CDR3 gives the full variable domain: SAVISQKPSRDICQRGTSLTIQCQVDSQVTMMFWYRQQPGQSLTLIATANQGSEATYESGFVIDKFPISRPNLTFSTLTVSNMSPEDSSIYLCSVVVYGNTIYFGEGSWLTVV.

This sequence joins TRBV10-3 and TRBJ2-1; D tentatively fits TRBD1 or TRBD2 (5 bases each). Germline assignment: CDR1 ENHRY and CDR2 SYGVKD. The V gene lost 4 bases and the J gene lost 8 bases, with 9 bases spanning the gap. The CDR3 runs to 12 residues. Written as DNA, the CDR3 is TGTGCCATCAGTGCAAGGGGAGATGAGCAGTTCTTC. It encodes CAISARGDEQFF.

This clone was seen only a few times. CDR3 bases: TGTGCCAGCAACCTTGGGTGGGAGTACAATGAGCAGTTCTTC. Protein sequence: CASNLGWEYNEQFF. The J gene is TRBJ2-1, the V gene TRBV7-9; D may be TRBD2 (5 bases). This CDR3 has 14 amino acids. Germline assignment: CDR1 SEHNR and CDR2 FQNEAQ (reference sequence). V was shortened by 7 bases and J by 4 bases, with 14 bases between the two germline ends.

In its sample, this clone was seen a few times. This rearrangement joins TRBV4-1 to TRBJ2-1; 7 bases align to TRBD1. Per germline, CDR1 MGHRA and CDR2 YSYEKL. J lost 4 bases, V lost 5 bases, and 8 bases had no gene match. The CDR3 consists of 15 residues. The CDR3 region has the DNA TGCGCCAGCAGCACCCCCGGGACAGCATACAATGAGCAGTTCTTC. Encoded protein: CASSTPGTAYNEQFF.

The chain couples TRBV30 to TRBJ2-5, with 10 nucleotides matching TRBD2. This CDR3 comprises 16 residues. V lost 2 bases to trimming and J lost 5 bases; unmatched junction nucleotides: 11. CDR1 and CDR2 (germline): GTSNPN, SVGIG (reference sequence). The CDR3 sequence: CAWSQAPGTSVETQYF. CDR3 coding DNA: TGTGCCTGGAGTCAAGCCCCCGGGACTAGCGTTGAGACCCAGTACTTC.

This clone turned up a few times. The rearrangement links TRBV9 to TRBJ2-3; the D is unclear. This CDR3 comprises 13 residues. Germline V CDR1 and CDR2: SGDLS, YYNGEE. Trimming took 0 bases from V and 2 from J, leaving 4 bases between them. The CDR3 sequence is CASSVVFTDTQYF. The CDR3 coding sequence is TGTGCCAGCAGCGTAGTCTTCACAGATACGCAGTATTTT.

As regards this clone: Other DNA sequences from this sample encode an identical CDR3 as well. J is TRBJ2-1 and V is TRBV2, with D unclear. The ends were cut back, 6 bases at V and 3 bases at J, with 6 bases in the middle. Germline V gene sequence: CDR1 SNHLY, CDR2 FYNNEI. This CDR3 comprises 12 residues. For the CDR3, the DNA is TGTGCCAGCAGCCGCGACTACAATGAGCAGTTCTTC. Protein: CASSRDYNEQFF.